This T cell receptor beta chain was identified in a study of T cell clonality in common variable immunodeficiency (dated by TCRdb to 2015 to 2017). Results and caveats for the whole study, not just this receptor: Reportedly, TCRbeta sequences from CVID had fewer deletions and N-nucleotide insertions, and highly modified clones with 13 or more V deletions were absent from CVID. The authors noted that sequencing repertoires of T cell subpopulations would be needed to clarify what caused the increased clonality in CVID. Differences among patients in the CVID cohort limited the correlations between repertoire features and clinical complications. Fewer TCRbeta clones were shared among CVID subjects than among healthy controls (p < 0.0001). Even though DNA input was equal, the average per sample came to about 81,820 unique sequences for controls compared with about 30,000 for CVID samples. Compared with healthy controls, CVID subjects showed increased TCRbeta clonality (t-test p = 0.018), a feature most characteristic of about a third of subjects.

CVID samples and control samples contributed equivalent amounts of genomic DNA as sequencing input. For every sample, a 60 bp segment covering the rearranged TCRbeta CDR3 region was amplified and then sequenced. The immunoSEQ assay, a bias-corrected multiplex PCR with high-throughput sequencing, was employed for TCRbeta amplification. Concerning the study's data processing: Every unique nucleotide sequence counted as a clone and was annotated with V, D and J genes, copy number and frequency. Sequences were labeled productive if in frame, and non-productive if out of frame or containing stop codons. As previously described, Shannon's entropy was used to calculate clonality. The predicted amino acid sequences of productive clones were used to derive mean CDR3 Kyte-Doolittle hydropathy. Scaled V gene usage was hierarchically clustered using Manhattan distance and complete linkage with the R hclust function. Sharing of clones by CDR3 amino acid sequence was evaluated through resampling of 12 repertoires per group over 100 rounds. The repertoires were searched for approximately 70 published EBV-specific and roughly 240 published CMV-specific TCRbeta sequences. Analysis left out two CVID samples that produced under 10,000 sequences, so fewer than 55 CVID repertoires remained. TCRdb stores this immuneACCESS table with in-frame sequences only. Part of the clones is absent; in the studies checked, under half of the shortfall reflects unresolved V genes, and no reason is known for the rest. That table gives V, J and clone size, and the DNA gave D and trimming. Here the sample lists roughly 70,000 clones, none seen once only. The ten biggest clones cover about 1.7% of the sample.

Predominantly Caucasian heritage was noted among both the CVID patients and the healthy controls. From each donor, 5 to 8 ml of heparinized peripheral whole blood was collected. TCRbeta CDR3 repertoires were sequenced from genomic DNA of adults with common variable immune deficiency (CVID) and healthy adult controls. The control group comprised some 22 healthy adult volunteers, roughly 12 female and 10 or so male, aged roughly 20 to 75 years with a mean age of roughly 34. To isolate peripheral blood mononuclear cells, diluted blood was subjected to density centrifugation over Hypaque 1077 or Ficoll-Paque. Genomic DNA was obtained from unsorted mononuclear cells through either Qiagen column purification or a centrifugation-based method. This clone occurred many times. Its antigen remains undetermined. The sequence runs out 3 residues before the end of the CDR3; the remainder is reconstructed from the germline J gene.

Counted from cysteine to phenylalanine, this CDR3 has 15 amino acids. Only the CDR3 bases that were read are kept: 36 of them, in frame from base 1. Taken from the germline V gene, the CDR1 and CDR2 loops are SGHTA and FQGNSA. Deletion took 3 bases off V and 3 bases off J, with a span of 14 bases between the germline ends. The rearranged chain carries TRBV7-2 and TRBJ1-1; D gene: possibly TRBD1, on 5 matching bases. This receptor was taken from a person aged 18-70 years in good health. The material sequenced was peripheral blood mononuclear cells. For the CDR3, the sequence is CASSFRWGGDTEAFF. The CDR3 DNA, read in part, is TGTGCCAGCAGCTTTAGGTGGGGGGGGGACACTGAA. Extended through the reference TRBV7-2 and TRBJ1-1 proteins, this CDR3 yields the full variable domain: GAGVSQSPSNKVTEKGKDVELRCDPISGHTALYWYRQSLGQGLEFLIYFQGNSAPDKSGLPSDRFSAERTGGSVSTLTIQRTQQEDSAVYLCASSFRWGGDTEAFFGQGTRLTVV.